A single sample is the source of the 15 T cell receptor beta chains below, sequenced in a study of T cell repertoires in cytomegalovirus infection. Their cognate antigens are unknown. MiXCR was run by TCRdb on the reads, yielding one entry per CDR3 protein. Of some 500,000 distinct CDR3 sequences listed, about 33% are singletons. The sequencing used cultured PBMCs, collected from culture after CMV antigen stimulation. The receptors were sampled from a human donor in good health (CMV status not recorded). Some clones in this sample may be carry-over from other donors' samples.

The V and J genes are TRBV7-6 and TRBJ2-1; D unresolved. V was shortened by 8 bases and J by 0 bases, with 14 bases between the two germline ends. The CDR3 spans 15 residues. The V gene's germline CDR1 is SGHVS and CDR2 FNYEAQ. This CDR3 reads CASCTWPSSYNEQFF. The DNA of the CDR3 is TGTGCCAGCTGTACCTGGCCGAGCTCCTACAATGAGCAGTTCTTC.

At least ten counts were recorded for this clonotype. J is TRBJ1-1 and V is TRBV7-6; D call uncertain. Trimming removed 3 bases from V and 3 bases from J, with 8 bases in between. Germline V gene data show CDR1 as SGHVS and CDR2 as FNYEAQ. CDR3 length: 13 amino acids. The CDR3 loop reads CASSFGRDTEAFF. The CDR3 DNA sequence: TGTGCCAGCAGCTTCGGTAGGGACACTGAAGCTTTCTTT.

CDR3 coding DNA: TGTGCCAGCAGCTTACTCCAATTTACAGGGGACACTGAAGCTTTCTTT. This translates into CASSLLQFTGDTEAFF. The chain has TRBV7-9 and TRBJ1-1; 7 nucleotides match TRBD1. The germline gives CDR1 SEHNR, CDR2 FQNEAQ (reference sequence). The V and J ends lost 2 bases and 3 bases, in that order; junction bases with no gene match: 9. The length of the CDR3 is 16 residues.

This clonotype was seen only a few times. CDR3 region: CASSLVGLYGYTF. DNA of the CDR3: TGTGCCAGCAGCTTAGTGGGGCTCTATGGCTACACCTTC. The chain uses TRBV7-2 and TRBJ1-2; possibly TRBD1 for D (5 bases). CDR3 length equals 13 residues. V gave up 1 base and J gave up 4 bases, with 7 bases separating them. Germline CDR1 and CDR2: SGHTA and FQGNSA.

The chain couples TRBV11-1 to TRBJ2-1, with no clear D. This CDR3 is built from 16 residues. Germline CDR1 reads SGHAT; CDR2 reads FQDESV (reference sequence). V lost 3 bases and J 10 bases, leaving 22 bases between the germline ends. The CDR3 nucleotides read TGTGCCAGCAGCTTGGGATCGGCTAGTCGCTTTGAAGAGCAGTTCTTC. Protein: CASSLGSASRFEEQFF.

The V gene is TRBV10-3, the J gene TRBJ2-1; D is ambiguous. Germline CDR1 and CDR2: ENHRY and SYGVKD. There are 12 residues in the CDR3. With 4 bases removed from V and 8 bases from J, the gap between germline ends came to 9 bases. For the CDR3, the DNA is TGTGCCATCAGTGTCAACGTCGATGAGCAGTTCTTC. Its translation: CAISVNVDEQFF.

The chain has TRBV18 and TRBJ2-7, with D perhaps matching TRBD1 (6 bases). The CDR3 is 16 residues long. V dropped 3 bases and J dropped 5 bases, with 20 bases sitting between them. Per the germline V gene, CDR1 is KGHSH and CDR2 is LQKENI. The CDR3 DNA reads as TGTGCCAGCTCACCGCGAGACAGGATATGGGTCCACGAGCAGTACTTC. Its translation is CASSPRDRIWVHEQYF.

Only a few counts were recorded for this clonotype. The genes are TRBV28 and TRBJ1-2; D is unclear. Germline V gives CDR1 MDHEN, CDR2 SYDVKM. This CDR3 is 13 amino acids long. The V gene lost 3 bases and the J gene lost 7 bases, with 12 bases spanning the gap. The CDR3 DNA follows: TGTGCCAGCAGTTTTCATGAGATAAGTGGCTACACCTTC. It yields the protein CASSFHEISGYTF.

In this sample, this clonotype turned up many times. The chain uses TRBV7-2 and TRBJ2-1; D is perhaps TRBD1 or TRBD2 (5 bases each). Deletions cut 5 bases from V and 4 bases from J, with 15 bases between. Germline CDR1 reads SGHTA; CDR2 reads FQGNSA. This CDR3 region has 15 residues. The CDR3 DNA reads TGTGCCAGCAGCCCAGTAGTTGGGGGTTACAATGAGCAGTTCTTC. This sequence encodes CASSPVVGGYNEQFF. The complete variable domain, with remaining parts taken from reference TRBV7-2 and TRBJ2-1, reads GAGVSQSPSNKVTEKGKDVELRCDPISGHTALYWYRQSLGQGLEFLIYFQGNSAPDKSGLPSDRFSAERTGGSVSTLTIQRTQQEDSAVYLCASSPVVGGYNEQFFGPGTRLTVL.

Note on this clonotype: Compared with germline, one end of the junction differs, possibly owing to a read error. The V gene is TRBV7-6, the J gene TRBJ1-1; D is undetermined. This CDR3 contains 13 residues. CDR1 and CDR2 from the germline V gene are SGHVS and FNYEAQ. CDR3 DNA: TGTACCAGCAGCCCGACGACCAACACTGAAGCTTTCTTT. Translating it yields CTSSPTTNTEAFF.

The J gene is TRBJ2-5, the V gene TRBV7-9; perhaps D is TRBD1 or TRBD2 (6 bases each). The V and J ends lost 5 bases and 13 bases respectively, with 14 bases between them. Germline V CDR1 and CDR2: SEHNR, FQNEAQ (reference sequence). The CDR3 has 11 residues. The CDR3 DNA follows: TGTGCCAGCAGCCAAGGGGGGACACGGTACTTC. Protein: CASSQGGTRYF.

V gene TRBV19 combines with J gene TRBJ1-1; 7 bases are shared with TRBD1. Germline V gene lookup returns CDR1 LNHDA and CDR2 SQIVND (reference sequence). The CDR3 is 17 residues long. The V gene end was trimmed by 6 bases and the J gene end by 4 bases; junction bases not matched to a gene: 17. The CDR3 sequence: CASSELRGQLTITEAFF. In DNA form, the CDR3 reads TGTGCCAGTAGCGAATTGAGGGGACAGCTGACTATCACTGAAGCTTTCTTT.

The chain couples TRBV12-3 or TRBV12-4 to TRBJ2-3; D perhaps matches TRBD1 (8 bases). The V end lost 6 bases, the J end lost 4 bases, and 23 bases lay between the germline ends. The CDR3 spans 17 residues. In DNA, the CDR3 is TGTGCCAGCAGCTTCATTGCACGGACAGGGAGGGCAGATACGCAGTATTTT. It yields the protein CASSFIARTGRADTQYF.

This rearrangement joins TRBV27 to TRBJ2-5; D gene unclear. The CDR3 has 15 amino acids. V shed 0 bases and J shed 5 bases, with 13 bases lying between them. Germline-derived CDR1 and CDR2 are MNHEY and SMNVEV (reference sequence). For the CDR3, the DNA is TGTGCCAGCAGTTTATCTCCCCAGGTCTTTGAGACCCAGTACTTC. This sequence encodes CASSLSPQVFETQYF.

This chain uses TRBV6-2 or TRBV6-3 with TRBJ2-7; 12 bases align to TRBD1. CDR3 length: 15 residues. Germline CDR1 reads MNHEY; CDR2 reads SVGEGT. After removal of 5 bases from V and 3 bases from J, the junction contained 5 bases not matched to a gene. CDR3 coding DNA: TGTGCCAGCAGTAGGGACAGGGGGCTTATCTACGAGCAGTACGTC. Protein product: CASSRDRGLIYEQYV.